This passage covers 8 T cell receptor beta chains from one sample sequenced in a study of shared clonotypes between healthy human individuals. The data were produced by immunoSEQ multiplex PCR, yet TCRdb's version contains in-frame clones alone and is incomplete. The data show approximately 2.5 million clones, with under 95% seen just once and roughly 0.39% held by the top ten. Sequenced sample: naive CD4+ T cells from PBMCs. Subset described: CD45RA+ positively selected. Receptors were obtained from a man aged 18 to 30 in good health. Some clones in this sample may be carry-over from other donors' samples.

The chain couples TRBV5-1 to TRBJ2-7; weak D call: TRBD2 (6 bases). Germline values: CDR1 SGHRS, CDR2 YFSETQ. This CDR3 comprises 12 residues. The germline V and J ends were trimmed by 6 bases and 0 bases, with 7 bases remaining between them. The CDR3 nucleotides are TGCGCCAGCATGGGGGGCTCCTACGAGCAGTACTTC. Its protein is CASMGGSYEQYF. Full variable domain (missing parts from reference TRBV5-1 and TRBJ2-7): KAGVTQTPRYLIKTRGQQVTLSCSPISGHRSVSWYQQTPGQGLQFLFEYFSETQRNKGNFPGRFSGRQFSNSRSEMNVSTLELGDSALYLCASMGGSYEQYFGPGTRLTVT.

The chain carries TRBV5-1 and TRBJ2-2; D is undetermined. CDR1 is SGHRS and CDR2 is YFSETQ in the germline V gene. Trimming removed 0 bases from V and 2 bases from J, with 11 bases in between. This CDR3 has 16 amino acids. CDR3 nucleotide sequence: TGCGCCAGCAGCTTGGTTCAGGTCTTCAACACCGGGGAGCTGTTTTTT. This gives the protein CASSLVQVFNTGELFF.

The count of this clone is one. V usage is TRBV27 and J usage is TRBJ2-3; D remains unclear. The V and J ends lost 2 bases and 6 bases respectively, with 12 bases between them. The germline CDR1 and CDR2 sequences are MNHEY and SMNVEV (reference sequence). The CDR3 runs 14 residues. Written as DNA, the CDR3 is TGTGCCAGCAGTTTAAATGGAGCTGGGGATACGCAGTATTTT. This translates into CASSLNGAGDTQYF.

The chain uses TRBV5-1 and TRBJ2-7, with TRBD1 matching over 10 bases. There are 15 residues in the CDR3. Trimming removed 4 bases from V and 2 bases from J; junction bases left unmatched: 6. Germline values: CDR1 SGHRS, CDR2 YFSETQ. CDR3 sequence (DNA): TGCGCCAGCAGCCACGGGACAGGGGAACCCTACGAGCAGTACTTC. Residues: CASSHGTGEPYEQYF.

The J gene is TRBJ1-2, the V gene TRBV5-5, with 7 nucleotides matching TRBD1. The CDR3 extends over 17 amino acids. V lost 5 bases, J lost 0 bases, and 13 bases stayed unmatched. From germline, CDR1 is SGHKS and CDR2 YYEKEE (reference sequence). The CDR3 DNA is TGTGCCAGCAGTGAGATGACAGGGATGAGTGCTAACTATGGCTACACCTTC. It specifies CASSEMTGMSANYGYTF.

The CDR3 sequence is CASSSSPGSGEQFF. DNA for the CDR3: TGTGCCAGCAGCTCCTCTCCCGGGTCAGGAGAGCAGTTCTTC. The chain uses TRBV7-9 and TRBJ2-1; the D is unclear. Per germline, CDR1 SEHNR and CDR2 FQNEAQ (reference sequence). This CDR3 is built from 14 residues. Trimming shortened V by 4 bases and J by 10 bases, and 17 bases separated the two germline ends.

In this sample, this clone turned up a few times. This chain connects TRBV2 to TRBJ1-1, with no clear D. The CDR3 is made up of 13 amino acids. V was cut by 6 bases and J by 0 bases, with 8 bases left in between. Germline CDR1 and CDR2: SNHLY and FYNNEI. The DNA of the CDR3 is TGTGCCAGCAGAGAACAGATGAACACTGAAGCTTTCTTT. Its translation: CASREQMNTEAFF.

The chain combines TRBV19 with TRBJ1-2; the match to TRBD1 covers 11 bases. V lost 4 bases to trimming and J lost 4 bases; unmatched junction nucleotides: 5. In germline, CDR1 is LNHDA, CDR2 SQIVND (reference sequence). CDR3 length: 15 residues. As DNA, the CDR3 is TGTGCCAGTAGTAGGACAGGGGGCGGAGGCTATGGCTACACCTTC. This encodes CASSRTGGGGYGYTF.